These T cell receptor beta chains were read from a single sample in a study of control samples from healthy donors and cancer patients. The data were produced by immunoSEQ multiplex PCR, yet TCRdb's version contains in-frame clones alone and is incomplete. The sample holds about 55,000 clones; 85% to 95% are singletons and the top ten take 2.4%. Sequenced input: blood. The receptor source for this set is a man aged 30 to 39 in good health. Each CDR3 is given with its conserved first and last residue. D genes are given only for firm matches. The size field is filled for only some rows; it gives once, few, many or a size class.

V gene,CDR3 length,clone size,D gene,J gene,CDR3 DNA,CDR3 protein
TRBV4-1,17,NA,NA,TRBJ2-3,TGCGCCAGCAGCCAAGAGGTACTATCGCTTCCCACAGATACGCAGTATTTT,CASSQEVLSLPTDTQYF
TRBV6-5,11,NA,NA,TRBJ2-7,TGTGCCAGCAAGACCGATTACGAGCAGTACTTC,CASKTDYEQYF
TRBV5-1,15,once,NA,TRBJ1-5,TGCGCCAGCAGCTTGGAGGGGAACAGCAATCAGCCCCAGCATTTT,CASSLEGNSNQPQHF
TRBV7-9,14,NA,NA,TRBJ2-2,TGTGCCAGCAGCTTAGTAAGCTGGTCCGGGGAGCTGTTTTTT,CASSLVSWSGELFF
TRBV4-1,15,NA,TRBD2,TRBJ2-7,TGCGCCAGCAGTCCTCAACTAGCGGGGGCCTACGAGCAGTACTTC,CASSPQLAGAYEQYF
TRBV6-2/TRBV6-3,15,NA,TRBD1,TRBJ1-5,TGTGCCAGCAGTTCTCCGGGACAGTTCAATCAGCCCCAGCATTTT,CASSSPGQFNQPQHF
TRBV5-6,12,NA,NA,TRBJ2-3,TGTGCCAGCAGACCAGGGGCCGATACGCAGTATTTT,CASRPGADTQYF
TRBV7-2,13,NA,NA,TRBJ2-5,TGTGCCAGCAGTTCAGAAAATCAGGGGTCCCAGTACTTC,CASSSENQGSQYF
TRBV27,15,NA,TRBD1,TRBJ1-2,TGTGCCAGCAGTTCCCCAGGACAGGGTTTCTATGGCTACACCTTC,CASSSPGQGFYGYTF
TRBV9,15,NA,TRBD2,TRBJ2-5,TGTGCCAGCAGCGTAGGGACTAGGCGTCAAGAGACCCAGTACTTC,CASSVGTRRQETQYF
TRBV7-2,15,NA,NA,TRBJ1-1,TGTGCCAGCAGCTCAACCCCATCGGGGGGCACTGAAGCTTTCTTT,CASSSTPSGGTEAFF
TRBV20-1,10,NA,NA,TRBJ2-1,TGCAGTGCTAGTTACAATGAGCAGTTCTTC,CSASYNEQFF
TRBV5-1,13,NA,NA,TRBJ2-3,TGCGCCAGCAGCTTGGGACCCGCAGATACGCAGTATTTT,CASSLGPADTQYF
TRBV4-1,15,NA,NA,TRBJ2-2,TGCGCCAGCAGCCAAGATTCAACCCAGGCCGGGGAGCTGTTTTTT,CASSQDSTQAGELFF
TRBV3-1/TRBV3-2,14,NA,TRBD2,TRBJ2-7,TGTGCCAGCAGTACATCTCGCCTAGCGGACGAGCAGTACTTC,CASSTSRLADEQYF
TRBV28,15,NA,TRBD1,TRBJ1-5,TGTGCCAGCAGTTCCTTCGACAGGGGCAATCAGCCCCAGCATTTT,CASSSFDRGNQPQHF
TRBV19,13,NA,TRBD1,TRBJ2-7,TGTGCCAGTAAGAGGGGACAGGGCTACGAGCAGTACTTC,CASKRGQGYEQYF
TRBV6-2/TRBV6-3,17,once,NA,TRBJ1-5,TGTGCCAGCAGTTACGGGGGGCGGAAGGGGAGCAATCAGCCCCAGCATTTT,CASSYGGRKGSNQPQHF
TRBV5-5,15,NA,TRBD1,TRBJ1-4,TGTGCCAGCAGCGTGTCTGGACAGGGGGCAGAAAAACTGTTTTTT,CASSVSGQGAEKLFF
TRBV18,16,NA,NA,TRBJ1-3,TGTGCCAGCTCACCACCGAATAAGTTACAAGGAAACACCATATATTTT,CASSPPNKLQGNTIYF
TRBV5-1,14,NA,TRBD1,TRBJ2-7,TGCGCCAGCAGCTTACGGACAGGGAGGCAAGAGCAGTACTTC,CASSLRTGRQEQYF
TRBV5-1,14,NA,NA,TRBJ2-7,TGCGCCAGCAGCTTGGGAGTAGCTGTAGACGAGCAGTACTTC,CASSLGVAVDEQYF
TRBV7-8,14,NA,NA,TRBJ1-6,TGTGCCAGCAGCCCGACAGGCGCCGCTTCACCCCTCCACTTT,CASSPTGAASPLHF
TRBV4-1,13,few,TRBD1,TRBJ1-1,TGCGCCAGCAGCCGACAGGGCTACACTGAAGCTTTCTTT,CASSRQGYTEAFF
TRBV3-1/TRBV3-2,17,NA,TRBD2,TRBJ2-3,TGTGCCAGCAGCCAAGATTCATTGAGCGGGAGACCAGATACGCAGTATTTT,CASSQDSLSGRPDTQYF
TRBV6-6,14,NA,TRBD1,TRBJ2-5,TGTGCCAGCAGACTGACCGACAGGGCAGAGACCCAGTACTTC,CASRLTDRAETQYF
TRBV11-2,13,NA,NA,TRBJ2-7,TGTGCCAGCAGCATACCTGCAACCTACGAGCAGTACTTC,CASSIPATYEQYF
TRBV28,15,NA,TRBD1,TRBJ1-2,TGTGCCAGCAGTTCGTCCGGGACAGGGTCCAATGGCTACACCTTC,CASSSSGTGSNGYTF
TRBV5-4,13,NA,NA,TRBJ2-1,TGTGCCAGCAGCTTGCCACTCGGCGGTGAGCAGTTCTTC,CASSLPLGGEQFF
TRBV29-1,12,once,TRBD1,TRBJ1-2,TGCAGCGTCCGGACAGGGGTTCATGGCTACACCTTC,CSVRTGVHGYTF
TRBV10-1,14,NA,TRBD1,TRBJ2-1,TGCGCCAGCAGTGTGACAGGGGATAACAATGAGCAGTTCTTC,CASSVTGDNNEQFF
TRBV4-3,15,NA,TRBD1,TRBJ2-2,TGCGCCAGCAGCCTAGGGACAGGTTGGACCGGGGAGCTGTTTTTT,CASSLGTGWTGELFF
TRBV7-6,15,NA,TRBD2,TRBJ2-3,TGTGCCAGCAGCTTAGGAACTAGCGCGACAGATACGCAGTATTTT,CASSLGTSATDTQYF
TRBV7-8,13,NA,NA,TRBJ2-7,TGTGCCAGCAACTATGGGGTCGGCAACGAGCAGTACTTC,CASNYGVGNEQYF
TRBV7-3,15,NA,NA,TRBJ2-2,TGTGCCAGCAGTTCTGGTTTAGGGGGGAACGGGGAGCTGTTTTTT,CASSSGLGGNGELFF
TRBV19,13,NA,NA,TRBJ1-5,TGTGCCAGTAGTAAAGAGGTGGACCAGCCCCAGCATTTT,CASSKEVDQPQHF
TRBV4-3,16,NA,NA,TRBJ1-3,TGCGCCAGCAGCCAAGACTGGGGGAGTAGTGGAAACACCATATATTTT,CASSQDWGSSGNTIYF
TRBV18,14,NA,NA,TRBJ2-7,TGTGCCAGCTCACCTGGGACTGGGACGAACGAGCAGTACTTC,CASSPGTGTNEQYF